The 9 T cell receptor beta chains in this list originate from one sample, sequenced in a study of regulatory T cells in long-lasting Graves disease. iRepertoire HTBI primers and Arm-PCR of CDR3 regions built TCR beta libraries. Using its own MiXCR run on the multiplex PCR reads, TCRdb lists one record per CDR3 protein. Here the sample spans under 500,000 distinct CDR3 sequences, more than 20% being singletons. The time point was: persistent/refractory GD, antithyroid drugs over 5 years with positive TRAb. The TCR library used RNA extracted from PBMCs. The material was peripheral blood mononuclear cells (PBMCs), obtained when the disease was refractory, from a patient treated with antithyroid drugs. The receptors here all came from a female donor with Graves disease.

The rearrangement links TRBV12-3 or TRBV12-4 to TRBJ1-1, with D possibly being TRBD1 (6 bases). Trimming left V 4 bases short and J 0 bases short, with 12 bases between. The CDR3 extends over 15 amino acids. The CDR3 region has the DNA TGTGCCAGCAGTTCGGGCAGGGGCCTGAACACTGAAGCTTTCTTT. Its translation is CASSSGRGLNTEAFF.

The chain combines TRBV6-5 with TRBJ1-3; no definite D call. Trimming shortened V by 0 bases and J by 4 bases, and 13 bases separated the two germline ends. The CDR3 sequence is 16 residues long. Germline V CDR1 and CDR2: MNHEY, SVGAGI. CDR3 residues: CASSYSKRPGGNTIYF. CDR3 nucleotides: TGTGCCAGCAGTTACTCGAAACGGCCTGGGGGAAACACCATATATTTT.

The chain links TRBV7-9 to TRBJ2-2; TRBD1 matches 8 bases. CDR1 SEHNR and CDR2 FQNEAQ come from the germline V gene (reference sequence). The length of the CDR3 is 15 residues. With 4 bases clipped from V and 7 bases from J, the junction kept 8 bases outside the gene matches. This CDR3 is CASSWGTGGNGELFF. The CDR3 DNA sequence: TGTGCCAGCAGCTGGGGGACAGGAGGGAACGGGGAGCTGTTTTTT.

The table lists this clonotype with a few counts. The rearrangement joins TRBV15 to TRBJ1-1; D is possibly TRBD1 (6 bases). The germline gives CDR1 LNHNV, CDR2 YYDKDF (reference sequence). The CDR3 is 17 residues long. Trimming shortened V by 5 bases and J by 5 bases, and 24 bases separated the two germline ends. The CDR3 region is CATSVSGGRRGRTEAFF. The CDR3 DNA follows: TGTGCCACCAGCGTTTCTGGGGGGCGCAGAGGGAGAACTGAAGCTTTCTTT.

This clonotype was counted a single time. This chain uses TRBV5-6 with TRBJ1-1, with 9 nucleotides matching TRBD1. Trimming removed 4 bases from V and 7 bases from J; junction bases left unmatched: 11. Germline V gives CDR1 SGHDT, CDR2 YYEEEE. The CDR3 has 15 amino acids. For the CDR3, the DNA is TGTGCCAGCAGCGAAGAACCCGGGACAGGGAATGAAGCTTTCTTT. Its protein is CASSEEPGTGNEAFF.

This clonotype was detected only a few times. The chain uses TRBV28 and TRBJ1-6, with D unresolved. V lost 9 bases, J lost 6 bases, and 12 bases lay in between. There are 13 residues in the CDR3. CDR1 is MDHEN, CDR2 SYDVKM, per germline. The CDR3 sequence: CASRAGINSPLHF. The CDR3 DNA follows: TGTGCCAGTAGAGCAGGAATTAATTCACCCCTCCACTTT. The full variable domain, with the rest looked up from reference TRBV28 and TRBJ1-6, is DVKVTQSSRYLVKRTGEKVFLECVQDMDHENMFWYRQDPGLGLRLIYFSYDVKMKEKGDIPEGYSVSREKKERFSLILESASTNQTSMYLCASRAGINSPLHFGNGTRLTVT.

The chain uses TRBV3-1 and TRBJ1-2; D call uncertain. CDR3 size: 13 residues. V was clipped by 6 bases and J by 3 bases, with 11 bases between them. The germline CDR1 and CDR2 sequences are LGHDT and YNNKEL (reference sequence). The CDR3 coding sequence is TGTGCCAGCAGTAAGCACCCGTACTATGGCTACACCTTC. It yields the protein CASSKHPYYGYTF.

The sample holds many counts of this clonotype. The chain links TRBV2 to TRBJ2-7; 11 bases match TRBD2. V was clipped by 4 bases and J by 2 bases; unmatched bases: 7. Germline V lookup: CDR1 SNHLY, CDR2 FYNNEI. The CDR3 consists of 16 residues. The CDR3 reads CASSVGLAEVAYEQYF. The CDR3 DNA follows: TGTGCCAGCAGTGTGGGACTAGCGGAGGTCGCCTACGAGCAGTACTTC.

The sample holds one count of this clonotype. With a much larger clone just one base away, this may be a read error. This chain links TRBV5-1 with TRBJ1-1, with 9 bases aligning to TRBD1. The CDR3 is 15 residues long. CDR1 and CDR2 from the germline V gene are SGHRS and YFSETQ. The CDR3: CASSTTGTGNTGAFF. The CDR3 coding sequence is TGTGCCAGCAGCACAACCGGGACAGGGAACACTGGAGCTTTCTTT.